The present T cell receptor beta chain was sequenced within a study of cytomegalovirus exposure and HLA in healthy donors. Both 60 Vbeta primers and 13 Jbeta primers went into the PCR. Clones were read by immunoSEQ multiplex PCR, and TCRdb kept only the in-frame ones, dropping some. The sample yields over 110,000 clones, about four fifths seen once. Points from the study as a whole: Researchers reported in a later analysis that a missense DCLRE1C variant was tied to TCR beta V- and J-gene trimming.

Notes on this clone: Its cognate antigen is unknown.

Material: PBMCs. This clonotype originated in a female donor in good health and CMV-seronegative.

The CDR3: CASSESLRVSPLHF. The CDR3 DNA reads as TGTGCCAGCAGCGAGTCGCTCAGGGTGTCACCCCTCCACTTT. The chain has TRBV5-6 and TRBJ1-6; D perhaps matches TRBD1 (5 bases). V was clipped by 4 bases and J by 10 bases, with 15 bases between them. Germline assignment: CDR1 SGHDT and CDR2 YYEEEE. This CDR3 spans 14 amino acids.